This T cell receptor beta chain emerged from a study of OX40 agonist ivuxolimab in advanced cancers. About the research overall: Patients received intravenous ivuxolimab every 2 weeks at 0.01 to 10 mg/kg. The dose-escalation cohort was approximately 80% male, with a mean age of around 60 years, ranging roughly 20 to 90.

Study-wide results and caveats: CD8+ T cells were the subset that, on average, had more expanded clones than CD4+. Certain nonresponders likewise exhibited a low normalized T-cell clonal expansion.

This CDR3 spans 13 amino acids. CDR1 and CDR2 (germline): SEHNR, FQNEAQ (reference sequence). V gave up 1 base and J gave up 5 bases; unmatched junction bases: 1. Details on this clone: What it binds is unknown.

Sequencing used immunoSEQ multiplex PCR; TCRdb keeps in-frame clones, though not all of them. The table lists some 20,000 clones, about 86% of them singletons. The gene calls are TRBV7-9 and TRBJ2-5, with 7 bases lining up with TRBD2. Sequences were derived from CD4+ or CD8+ T cells sorted from blood, sampled in a trial of the OX40 agonist ivuxolimab. The sequence was collected from an adult with an advanced solid tumor such as melanoma, head and neck, liver or kidney cancer. DNA for the CDR3: TGTGCCAGCAGCTTAGGGCGGGGGGAGACCCAGTACTTC. This encodes CASSLGRGETQYF.